This entry features one T cell receptor beta chain sequence. Its specificity is not known. This specimen belongs to a study of neoadjuvant nivolumab and ipilimumab in lung cancer. This CDR3 has 15 residues. Trimming cost V 3 bases and J 7 bases; bases outside gene matches: 9. The germline V gene has CDR1 SGHRS and CDR2 YFSETQ. Only in-frame clones appear in the TCRdb table, and some are missing; sequencing was by immunoSEQ multiplex PCR. The data contain about 27,000 clones, 60% to 85% of them singletons. Study-wide results and limits: Resected tumors had greater TCR richness and clonality than uninvolved lung. Pretherapy blood TCR richness correlated positively with resected tumor richness.

The TCR sequence derives from an adult with non-small cell lung cancer. The input for sequencing was tumor tissue, taken after neoadjuvant nivolumab, alone or with ipilimumab, at or shortly before surgery. This rearrangement joins TRBV5-1 to TRBJ1-4; 7 positions match TRBD1. CDR3 sequence reads: CASSSSGTVIEKLFF. In DNA, the CDR3 is TGCGCCAGCAGCTCGTCCGGGACAGTCATTGAAAAACTGTTTTTT.